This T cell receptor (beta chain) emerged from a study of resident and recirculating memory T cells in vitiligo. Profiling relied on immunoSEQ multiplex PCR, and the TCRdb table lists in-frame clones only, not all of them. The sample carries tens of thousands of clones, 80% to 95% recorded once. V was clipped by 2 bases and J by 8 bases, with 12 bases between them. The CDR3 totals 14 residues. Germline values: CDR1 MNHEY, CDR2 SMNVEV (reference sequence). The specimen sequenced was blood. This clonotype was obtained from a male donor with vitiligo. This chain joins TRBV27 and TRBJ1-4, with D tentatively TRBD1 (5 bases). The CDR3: CASSLGAGFEKLFF. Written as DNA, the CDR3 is TGTGCCAGCAGTTTAGGGGCAGGCTTCGAAAAACTGTTTTTT. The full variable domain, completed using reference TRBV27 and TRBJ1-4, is EAQVTQNPRYLITVTGKKLTVTCSQNMNHEYMSWYRQDPGLGLRQIYYSMNVEVTDKGDVPEGYKVSRKEKRNFPLILESPSPNQTSLYFCASSLGAGFEKLFFGSGTQLSVL.